The 17 T cell receptor beta chains given below trace back to one sample, sequenced in a study of T cell changes during pregnancy in multiple sclerosis. Only in-frame clones appear in the TCRdb table, and some are missing; sequencing was by immunoSEQ multiplex PCR. The sample includes more than 25,000 clones, 75% to 95% of them seen just once. Here the sequenced sample was CD8+ T cells from peripheral blood mononuclear cells, taken in the second trimester of pregnancy. The receptor set was obtained from a female donor in good health, enrolled as a control in a pregnancy study.

The rearrangement uses TRBV18 and TRBJ1-1, with D unresolved. This CDR3 is built from 14 residues. Trimming shortened V by 0 bases and J by 8 bases, and 13 bases separated the two germline ends. Germline V gene lookup returns CDR1 KGHSH and CDR2 LQKENI. DNA for the CDR3: TGTGCCAGCTCACCACCCGATATTCCGAGGGAAGCTTTCTTT. It is translated as CASSPPDIPREAFF.

The gene calls are TRBV5-1 and TRBJ2-1; 10 bases are a match to TRBD2. There are 22 residues in the CDR3. Germline CDR1 is SGHRS and CDR2 is YFSETQ. Trimming removed 4 bases from V and 5 bases from J; junction bases left unmatched: 27. CDR3 in DNA: TGCGCCAGCAGCCCGGGCCTGAGGGTGATAGCGGGGGGACTCCGCACCGACAATGAGCAGTTCTTC. It encodes CASSPGLRVIAGGLRTDNEQFF.

In its sample, this clone was seen once. The rearrangement links TRBV27 to TRBJ1-2; TRBD1 is a possible D gene (5 bases). CDR3 size: 14 residues. V lost 0 bases, J lost 7 bases, and 12 bases lay in between. Germline loops: CDR1 MNHEY, CDR2 SMNVEV (reference sequence). The CDR3 is CASSLSGRGSGYTF. As DNA, the CDR3 is TGTGCCAGCAGTTTATCGGGGAGGGGCAGTGGCTACACCTTC.

The chain carries TRBV5-1 and TRBJ1-1; 7 nucleotides align to TRBD1. The germline V gene encodes CDR1 SGHRS and CDR2 YFSETQ. The CDR3 runs 18 residues. V lost 4 bases to trimming and J lost 4 bases; unmatched junction nucleotides: 19. The CDR3 is CASSPFVGQTERGTEAFF. The CDR3 DNA is TGCGCCAGCAGCCCCTTCGTGGGACAGACCGAAAGGGGCACTGAAGCTTTCTTT.

V usage is TRBV5-1 and J usage is TRBJ2-5; 10 bases are shared with TRBD2. The DNA matches TRBJ2-7 better at its end, which makes the J call doubtful. This CDR3 has 15 residues. Germline CDR1 and CDR2: SGHRS and YFSETQ. The CDR3 nucleotides read TGCGCCAGCAGCCCCTCTAGCGGGGGCCAGTACGAGCAGTACTTC. Protein product: CASSPSSGGQYEQYF.

This chain links TRBV7-8 with TRBJ1-2, with TRBD1 as a possible D gene (6 bases). Germline assignment: CDR1 SGHVS and CDR2 FQNEAQ. Trimming cost V 5 bases and J 4 bases, with 14 bases left between them. The CDR3 is 14 amino acids. CDR3: CASSPLGQPYGYTF. As DNA, the CDR3 is TGTGCCAGCAGCCCCCTAGGACAGCCCTATGGCTACACCTTC.

This chain uses TRBV27 with TRBJ1-6; D may be TRBD1 (6 bases). Trimming removed 6 bases at V and 5 bases at J, with 11 bases between. This CDR3 region has 14 residues. Germline CDR1 MNHEY, CDR2 SMNVEV (reference sequence). The CDR3 loop is CASSQGWDNSPLHF. CDR3 nucleotides: TGTGCCAGCAGCCAGGGGTGGGATAATTCACCCCTCCACTTT.

This chain links TRBV30 with TRBJ1-2, with D maybe TRBD1 (5 bases). The ends were cut back, 0 bases at V and 3 bases at J, with 14 bases in the middle. CDR1 and CDR2 (germline): GTSNPN, SVGIG (reference sequence). This CDR3 region has 15 residues. The CDR3 sequence is CAWSVGQGRYYGYTF. The CDR3 nucleotides read TGTGCCTGGAGTGTAGGCCAGGGAAGGTACTATGGCTACACCTTC.

This clone has just a few counts. The rearrangement links TRBV16 to TRBJ2-5, with a tentative D call TRBD2 (5 bases). CDR1 and CDR2 (germline): KGHSY, FQNENV. The CDR3 is 15 amino acids. V was shortened by 1 base and J by 1 base, with 10 bases between the two germline ends. DNA for the CDR3: TGTGCCAGCAGCCAATTCGAGGGCAGCCAAGAGACCCAGTACTTC. It yields the protein CASSQFEGSQETQYF.

By share, this clone counts as medium-sized. V is TRBV4-3 and J is TRBJ1-1; D possibly corresponds to TRBD1 (5 bases). Per the germline V gene, CDR1 is LGHNA and CDR2 is YSLEER. The CDR3 contains 15 residues. The V end was cut by 1 base, the J end by 0 bases, with 9 bases between. The CDR3 loop reads CASSQGRRVNTEAFF. The CDR3 bases are TGCGCCAGCAGCCAAGGGCGCAGGGTGAACACTGAAGCTTTCTTT.

The V gene is TRBV19, the J gene TRBJ2-7; a possible D gene is TRBD2 (5 bases). In germline, CDR1 is LNHDA, CDR2 SQIVND (reference sequence). The CDR3 contains 13 residues. V was trimmed by 5 bases and J by 3 bases, leaving 11 bases between them. Written as DNA, the CDR3 is TGTGCCAGTAGTGCGGGCAGATTCTACGAGCAGTACTTC. Protein product: CASSAGRFYEQYF.

This chain uses TRBV15 with TRBJ2-1; perhaps TRBD2 as D (7 bases). The germline V gene has CDR1 LNHNV and CDR2 YYDKDF (reference sequence). The CDR3 is made up of 14 amino acids. V gave up 4 bases and J gave up 7 bases, with 14 bases separating them. The CDR3, as DNA: TGTGCCACCAGCATTGGCCGGGGGGCGAATGAGCAGTTCTTC. Translating it yields CATSIGRGANEQFF. Looking up the rest from reference TRBV15 and TRBJ2-1 gives the full variable domain: DAMVIQNPRYQVTQFGKPVTLSCSQTLNHNVMYWYQQKSSQAPKLLFHYYDKDFNNEADTPDNFQSRRPNTSFCFLDIRSPGLGDTAMYLCATSIGRGANEQFFGPGTRLTVL.

The V gene is TRBV7-6, the J gene TRBJ1-1; D remains ambiguous. This CDR3 is built from 17 residues. In germline, CDR1 is SGHVS, CDR2 FNYEAQ. V lost 1 base and J lost 3, with 18 bases in between. The CDR3, as DNA: TGTGCCAGCAGCTTAGGTGGCAAAGAATTAAACCACACTGAAGCTTTCTTT. Translated, it gives CASSLGGKELNHTEAFF.

The chain uses TRBV2 and TRBJ1-2; the D gene is possibly TRBD1 (6 bases). The CDR3 covers 12 residues. Germline CDR1 and CDR2: SNHLY and FYNNEI. V lost 5 bases and J 3 bases, leaving 7 bases between the germline ends. CDR3 nucleotide sequence: TGTGCCAGCAGTCCAGGGGACTATGGCTACACCTTC. This encodes CASSPGDYGYTF.

The V and J genes are TRBV29-1 and TRBJ2-5, with 14 bases fitting TRBD2. In germline, CDR1 is SQVTM, CDR2 ANQGSEA. J lost 4 bases, V lost 4 bases, and 8 bases had no gene match. The CDR3 runs 16 residues. CDR3 sequence reads: CSVAGTSGGSGETQYF. In DNA form, the CDR3 reads TGCAGCGTTGCCGGGACTAGCGGGGGAAGTGGAGAGACCCAGTACTTC.

The chain joins TRBV19 to TRBJ2-1; 12 bases map to TRBD2. Trimming took 3 bases from V and 5 from J; bases not matched to a gene: 5. Per the germline V gene, CDR1 is LNHDA and CDR2 is SQIVND (reference sequence). CDR3 length: 16 residues. DNA of the CDR3: TGTGCCAGTAGTATCCAAGGACTAGCGGGAAACAATGAGCAGTTCTTC. It yields the protein CASSIQGLAGNNEQFF.

This clone was seen a single time. The chain employs TRBV27 and TRBJ2-3; D unresolved. Germline CDR1 is MNHEY and CDR2 is SMNVEV (reference sequence). The CDR3 has 12 amino acids. Trimming shortened V by 4 bases and J by 2 bases, and 4 bases separated the two germline ends. The CDR3 sequence: CASSSTTDTQYF. The CDR3 region has the DNA TGTGCCAGCAGTTCTACCACAGATACGCAGTATTTT.